A single count supports the clone carrying this T cell receptor beta chain. These data originate in a study of cytomegalovirus exposure and HLA in healthy donors. CDR3 size: 15 residues. J lost 2 bases, V lost 4 bases, and 5 bases had no gene match. The V gene's germline CDR1 is SNHLY and CDR2 FYNNEI. Produced via immunoSEQ multiplex PCR; TCRdb's table is partial and in-frame only. The sample holds under 50,000 clones, 80% to 95% seen once. The chain has TRBV2 and TRBJ2-3; 8 bases are a match to TRBD2. Material: PBMCs. The TCR was taken from a woman under 30 in good health and CMV-seronegative. The CDR3, as DNA: TGTGCCAGCAGTGTTAGCGGGGTCCTCACAGATACGCAGTATTTT. Protein sequence: CASSVSGVLTDTQYF.